This T cell receptor beta chain was recovered during a study of T cells in women clearing cervical HPV infection. The CDR3 is 15 residues long. Germline V lookup: CDR1 DFQATT, CDR2 SNEGSKA (reference sequence). Clones were read by immunoSEQ multiplex PCR, and TCRdb kept only the in-frame ones, dropping some. The sample includes tens of thousands of clones. A word on this clone: Antigen: not known. The read terminates 3 residues before the CDR3 end, so the remaining end is supplied by the germline J gene.

HPV was found by MY09/MY11 PCR and dot-blot genotyping. Study-wide points: TRBV6-7 relative abundance averaged around 0.11% in cases and 0.15% to 0.2% in controls.

The chain uses TRBV20-1 and TRBJ2-2; D uncertain. The source of this sequence is a woman aged 18 to 75 with a cervical HPV16 infection that either progressed to CIN3+ or cleared (not recorded which). The specimen was blood buffy coat. CDR3 in amino acids: CSARLLTVYNSPLFF. The CDR3 bases that were read are TGCAGTGCTAGACTCCTCACAGTATATAATTCACCG.